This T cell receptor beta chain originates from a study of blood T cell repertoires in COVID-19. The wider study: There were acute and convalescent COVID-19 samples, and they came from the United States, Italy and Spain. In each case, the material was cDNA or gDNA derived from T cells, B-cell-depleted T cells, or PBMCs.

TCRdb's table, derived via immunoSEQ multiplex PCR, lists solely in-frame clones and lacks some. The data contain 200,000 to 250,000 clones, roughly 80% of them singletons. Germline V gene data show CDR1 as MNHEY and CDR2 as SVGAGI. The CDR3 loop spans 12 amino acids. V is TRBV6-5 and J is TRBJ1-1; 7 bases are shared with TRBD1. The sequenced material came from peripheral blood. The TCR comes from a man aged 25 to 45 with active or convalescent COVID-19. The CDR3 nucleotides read TGTGCGGTGAGGGGGCAGGGTCCTATTACTTTCTTT. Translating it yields CAVRGQGPITFF.